This T cell receptor (beta chain) was obtained from a study of T cell changes during pregnancy in multiple sclerosis. V was clipped by 3 bases and J by 3 bases, with 12 bases between them. The CDR3 totals 15 residues. From germline, CDR1 is SGHRS and CDR2 YFSETQ. Sequenced by immunoSEQ multiplex PCR; TCRdb stores in-frame clones only, minus some. This repertoire shows roughly 42,000 clones, approximately 91% found once; its top ten account for under 0.5%. The rearrangement uses TRBV5-1 and TRBJ2-2; the D gene is possibly TRBD2 (6 bases). Sample: CD4+ T cells from peripheral blood mononuclear cells, taken in the second trimester of pregnancy. The sequence was collected from a female donor in good health, enrolled as a control in a pregnancy study. The CDR3, as DNA: TGCGCCAGCAGCTGGGACTTGAGCGACACCGGGGAGCTGTTTTTT. Amino acids: CASSWDLSDTGELFF.